One sample yielded the 19 T cell receptor beta chains listed below, sequenced in a study of PD-L1 blockade in urothelial cancer. Method: immunoSEQ multiplex PCR; TCRdb's copy keeps in-frame clones and lacks some. Here the sample spans about 76,000 clones, around 90% being singletons. Time point defined: peripheral blood 6 weeks after treatment start. Specimen: PBMCs, collected around atezolizumab (anti-PD-L1) treatment. Source of these receptors: a woman aged 80 or over with urothelial cancer.

This clone was seen a handful of times. The genes are TRBV7-8 and TRBJ2-2; 7 bases line up with TRBD1. From germline, CDR1 is SGHVS and CDR2 FQNEAQ. CDR3 length: 17 amino acids. The trim removed 0 bases at V and 8 bases at J, leaving 12 bases unmatched. The CDR3 bases are TGTGCCAGCAGCTTAGCGCATCAACAGGGGAATGGAGGGGAGCTGTTTTTT. This codes for CASSLAHQQGNGGELFF.

This clone has a handful of counts. The chain recombines TRBV27 with TRBJ2-7; 9 bases fit TRBD1. The germline V gene has CDR1 MNHEY and CDR2 SMNVEV (reference sequence). Trimming cost V 3 bases and J 2 bases; bases outside gene matches: 2. The CDR3 has 14 residues. The chain's CDR3 is CASSFDRGAYEQYF. DNA of the CDR3: TGTGCCAGCAGTTTCGACAGGGGGGCCTACGAGCAGTACTTC.

The rearrangement links TRBV7-6 to TRBJ2-2; TRBD2 matches at 8 bases. V was clipped by 5 bases and J by 5 bases; unmatched bases: 10. CDR3 length: 16 amino acids. Per germline, CDR1 SGHVS and CDR2 FNYEAQ. CDR3 amino acids: CASSLPGASGTGELFF. CDR3 coding DNA: TGTGCCAGCAGCCTCCCTGGGGCTAGCGGGACCGGGGAGCTGTTTTTT.

This clone was observed a few times. The chain is built from TRBV5-6 and TRBJ2-7; 8 bases map to TRBD2. Germline V CDR1 and CDR2: SGHDT, YYEEEE. The CDR3 has 16 residues. The trim removed 1 base at V and 1 base at J, leaving 7 bases unmatched. CDR3 in amino acids: CASSLISGSRSYEQYF. Written as DNA, the CDR3 is TGTGCCAGCAGCTTGATAAGCGGGAGTAGGTCCTACGAGCAGTACTTC.

This chain connects TRBV7-2 to TRBJ2-7; D not resolved. Trimming cost V 5 bases and J 4 bases, with 9 bases left between them. CDR1 and CDR2 (germline): SGHTA, FQGNSA. This CDR3 has 12 amino acids. CDR3 DNA: TGTGCCAGCAGCGAGGCACAATACGAGCAGTACTTC. Amino acids: CASSEAQYEQYF.

CDR3 loop: CASSPSSRGKSYNEQFF. The DNA of the CDR3 is TGTGCCAGCAGCCCAAGTTCAAGGGGGAAAAGCTACAATGAGCAGTTCTTC. This chain uses TRBV9 with TRBJ2-1, with D possibly TRBD1 on 6 matching bases. V shed 4 bases and J shed 3 bases, with 20 bases lying between them. CDR3 length: 17 residues. Germline CDR1 SGDLS, CDR2 YYNGEE.

Written as DNA, the CDR3 is TGTGCCAGCAGCTTGGGCCTAGCGGGAGAGATGGGCAAGTTCTTC. Residues: CASSLGLAGEMGKFF. The chain has TRBV5-8 and TRBJ2-1; 10 bases line up with TRBD2. CDR3 length: 15 residues. The V and J ends lost 0 bases and 14 bases, in that order; junction bases with no gene match: 11. In germline, CDR1 is SGHTS, CDR2 YDEGEE.

The sample holds one count of this clone. The chain carries TRBV28 and TRBJ2-7; D might be TRBD2 (6 bases). Trimming took off 10 bases at V and 0 bases at J, with 13 bases between the two ends. The CDR3 totals 13 residues. Per the germline V gene, CDR1 is MDHEN and CDR2 is SYDVKM. CDR3 nucleotides: TGTGCCACCGGAGGGGATAGCTCCTACGAGCAGTACTTC. Its protein product is CATGGDSSYEQYF.

This rearrangement joins TRBV5-1 to TRBJ1-2; 12 bases align to TRBD1. The CDR3 totals 17 residues. Looked up from germline, CDR1 is SGHRS and CDR2 is YFSETQ. V shed 0 bases, J shed 4 bases, and the junction held 7 bases outside the gene matches. CDR3 region: CASSLEGTGGLGYGYTF. The CDR3, as DNA: TGCGCCAGCAGCTTGGAAGGGACAGGGGGCTTGGGCTATGGCTACACCTTC. The variable domain in full, with the rest retrieved from reference TRBV5-1 and TRBJ1-2, is KAGVTQTPRYLIKTRGQQVTLSCSPISGHRSVSWYQQTPGQGLQFLFEYFSETQRNKGNFPGRFSGRQFSNSRSEMNVSTLELGDSALYLCASSLEGTGGLGYGYTFGSGTRLTVV.

The chain links TRBV11-2 to TRBJ2-1; maybe TRBD2 (6 bases). V lost 3 bases to trimming and J lost 0 bases, with 15 bases between them. The CDR3 consists of 17 residues. Looked up from germline, CDR1 is SGHAT and CDR2 is FQNNGV. The CDR3 is CASSLIGTYSSYNEQFF. The CDR3 DNA follows: TGTGCCAGCAGCTTGATTGGGACTTACAGCTCCTACAATGAGCAGTTCTTC.

V and J are TRBV7-3 and TRBJ2-5, with 14 bases identical to TRBD2. The V segment lost 5 bases and the J segment 3 bases; nucleotides outside the gene matches: 2. Germline CDR1 reads SGHTA; CDR2 reads FQGTGA. The CDR3 totals 15 residues. CDR3 sequence (DNA): TGTGCCAGCAGCACGGGACTAGCGGGAGAAGAGACCCAGTACTTC. Translating gives CASSTGLAGEETQYF.

The CDR3 reads CASSSSGTGGYNEQFF. The CDR3 DNA reads as TGCGCCAGCAGCTCTTCCGGGACAGGGGGATACAATGAGCAGTTCTTC. The V gene is TRBV5-1, the J gene TRBJ2-1, with 11 bases identical to TRBD1. With V trimmed by 3 bases and J by 4 bases, 6 bases remained unmatched. The CDR3 consists of 16 residues. The germline gives CDR1 SGHRS, CDR2 YFSETQ.

The V gene is TRBV4-1, the J gene TRBJ2-7, with 9 bases fitting TRBD1. CDR1 is MGHRA and CDR2 is YSYEKL in the germline V gene. Trimming removed 4 bases from V and 5 bases from J; junction bases left unmatched: 6. The CDR3 length is 14 residues. This chain's CDR3 is CASSPGTGLDEQYF. The CDR3 coding sequence is TGCGCCAGCAGCCCCGGGACAGGGCTGGACGAGCAGTACTTC.

The chain recombines TRBV9 with TRBJ2-3; possibly TRBD2 for D (6 bases). The CDR3 is 16 amino acids. CDR1 is SGDLS, CDR2 YYNGEE, per germline. Trimming shortened V by 4 bases and J by 4 bases, and 19 bases separated the two germline ends. The CDR3 here is CASSPAPGVSADTQYF. CDR3 sequence (DNA): TGTGCCAGCAGCCCAGCCCCGGGAGTTTCAGCAGATACGCAGTATTTT.

The genes are TRBV28 and TRBJ2-7; TRBD1 matches 8 bases. Unmatched junction bases numbered 15, after V lost 1 base and J lost 1 base. The germline V gene encodes CDR1 MDHEN and CDR2 SYDVKM. The CDR3 runs to 19 residues. The CDR3 protein is CASSLSPVGGRDRSYEQYF. CDR3 nucleotide sequence: TGTGCCAGCAGTTTATCGCCGGTGGGGGGAAGGGACAGGTCCTACGAGCAGTACTTC.

The CDR3 reads CASSWTGGSEQYF. As DNA, the CDR3 is TGTGCCAGCAGTTGGACAGGGGGCAGCGAGCAGTACTTC. This sequence joins TRBV27 and TRBJ2-7; TRBD1 agrees at 11 bases. Losses at the gene ends were 4 bases for V and 6 bases for J; bases not matched to a gene: 2. Germline V gene lookup returns CDR1 MNHEY and CDR2 SMNVEV (reference sequence). The CDR3 is made up of 13 amino acids.

This chain links TRBV7-2 with TRBJ2-1, with 10 bases lining up with TRBD2. Germline V CDR1 and CDR2: SGHTA, FQGNSA. After removal of 1 base from V and 6 bases from J, the junction contained 3 bases not matched to a gene. This CDR3 has 15 residues. This CDR3 is CASSLGSGRSNEQFF. CDR3 in DNA: TGTGCCAGCAGCTTAGGTAGCGGGAGGAGCAATGAGCAGTTCTTC.

CDR3 DNA sequence: TGTGCCAGCAACACCTTACAGTTAACTAATGAAAAACTGTTTTTT. It yields the protein CASNTLQLTNEKLFF. V is TRBV2 and J is TRBJ1-4; D is unresolved. This CDR3 comprises 15 residues. The germline V gene encodes CDR1 SNHLY and CDR2 FYNNEI. The ends were cut back, 7 bases at V and 1 base at J, with 13 bases in the middle.

The J gene is TRBJ2-7, the V gene TRBV27; 7 bases match TRBD1. In germline, CDR1 is MNHEY, CDR2 SMNVEV (reference sequence). Trimming removed 6 bases from V and 1 base from J; junction bases left unmatched: 9. The CDR3 sequence is 15 residues long. The CDR3 loop reads CASRGGTVTSYEQYF. DNA of the CDR3: TGTGCCAGCAGAGGTGGGACAGTCACTTCCTACGAGCAGTACTTC.